These 27 T cell receptor beta chains share one sample of origin, sequenced in a study of CD8 T cells in Susac syndrome (dated 2019 in TCRdb). Preparation of the library involved the immunoSEQ multiplex PCR assay. RNA was extracted using the RNeasy kit, and about 0.5 to 1 microgram was reverse transcribed with random hexamers. Using fastp at Q25 and MiXCR, TCRdb reprocessed the public reads and kept productive beta chains. When rows share a CDR3 protein, they turn into one entry using the most common DNA and genes. This sample comprises some 200,000 distinct CDR3 sequences, 90% to 95% of them detected only once. Under 0.095% of the sample belongs to the ten largest clones. The material sequenced was CD4+ T cells from PBMCs. Receptor source: a human donor with multiple sclerosis.

The V and J genes are TRBV5-4 and TRBJ1-6; D is uncertain. Germline assignment: CDR1 SGHNT and CDR2 YYREEE (reference sequence). The length of the CDR3 is 14 residues. V gave up 4 bases and J gave up 8 bases, with 13 bases separating them. Written as DNA, the CDR3 is TGTGCCAGCAGCCAGGCCGGGATGTATTCACCCCTCCACTTT. Its translation is CASSQAGMYSPLHF.

The chain recombines TRBV12-5 with TRBJ1-2; TRBD1 is a possible D gene (5 bases). V lost 7 bases, J lost 2 bases, and 11 bases lay in between. Per the germline V gene, CDR1 is LGHNT and CDR2 is FRNRAP. This CDR3 contains 13 residues. CDR3 bases: TGTGCTAGTGTGGGGCAGTTGAACTATGGCTACACCTTC. This codes for CASVGQLNYGYTF.

This chain connects TRBV14 to TRBJ1-2; a possible D gene is TRBD1 (6 bases). Germline-derived CDR1 and CDR2 are SGHDN and FVKESK. The V end was cut by 4 bases, the J end by 6 bases, with 21 bases between. CDR3 length equals 16 residues. CDR3 in DNA: TGTGCCAGCAGCCGCCCGGGGGGCGCCTTAATCGATGGCTACACCTTC. Protein: CASSRPGGALIDGYTF.

This chain links TRBV11-2 with TRBJ1-2; D gene uncertain. This CDR3 contains 13 residues. V was clipped by 5 bases and J by 6 bases, with 13 bases between them. Germline V gene sequence: CDR1 SGHAT, CDR2 FQNNGV. In DNA, the CDR3 is TGTGCCAGCAGCCCCCTCTCCTACGATGGCTACACCTTC. Amino acid sequence: CASSPLSYDGYTF.

This sequence joins TRBV7-6 and TRBJ2-7; the match to TRBD1 covers 8 bases. The CDR3 consists of 14 residues. Germline loops: CDR1 SGHVS, CDR2 FNYEAQ. V gave up 5 bases and J gave up 4 bases; unmatched junction bases: 7. The CDR3 nucleotides are TGTGCCAGCAGCCCAACCCGGGACAGGTACGAGCAGTACTTC. It yields the protein CASSPTRDRYEQYF.

The chain uses TRBV11-3 and TRBJ2-5; 7 nucleotides align to TRBD2. CDR1 is SGHNT, CDR2 YENEEA, per germline. This CDR3 has 15 residues. J gave up 5 bases and V 1 base, and 7 bases lay outside the gene matches. CDR3 bases: TGTGCCAGCAGCTTAGGCGGGAGTGGTCTTGAGACCCAGTACTTC. Amino acids: CASSLGGSGLETQYF.

This chain links TRBV5-1 with TRBJ2-7, with D maybe TRBD1 (5 bases). V was trimmed by 0 bases and J by 5 bases, leaving 12 bases between them. The CDR3 extends over 14 amino acids. Looked up from germline, CDR1 is SGHRS and CDR2 is YFSETQ. In DNA, the CDR3 is TGCGCCAGCAGCTTGGAAGGGGCTCAGGACGAGCAGTACTTC. Translation gives CASSLEGAQDEQYF.

The rearrangement joins TRBV6-6 to TRBJ2-1; unclear D gene. CDR1 is MNHNY, CDR2 SVGAGI, per germline (reference sequence). Trimming shortened V by 5 bases and J by 8 bases, and 4 bases separated the two germline ends. This CDR3 contains 10 residues. Here the CDR3 reads CASSGHEQFF. The CDR3 coding sequence is TGTGCCAGCAGTGGCCATGAGCAGTTCTTC.

V usage is TRBV20-1 and J usage is TRBJ2-1, with 8 bases fitting TRBD1. Germline assignment: CDR1 DFQATT and CDR2 SNEGSKA (reference sequence). V gave up 4 bases and J gave up 0 bases; unmatched junction bases: 5. The CDR3 runs 15 residues. The CDR3 sequence is CSATRTGSSYNEQFF. CDR3 nucleotides: TGCAGTGCTACCCGGACAGGGAGCTCCTACAATGAGCAGTTCTTC.

CDR3 sequence (DNA): TGTGCCAGCAGTTTTGGACAGTCCCAAGAGACCCAGTACTTC. Protein: CASSFGQSQETQYF. The chain has TRBV7-9 and TRBJ2-5; weak D call: TRBD1 (6 bases). Germline assignment: CDR1 SEHNR and CDR2 FQNEAQ (reference sequence). The ends were cut back, 6 bases at V and 1 base at J, with 12 bases in the middle. The CDR3 has 14 residues.

This clonotype was seen once. The J gene is TRBJ2-3, the V gene TRBV5-4, with 8 bases lining up with TRBD2. The CDR3 has 15 residues. The germline CDR1 and CDR2 sequences are SGHNT and YYREEE (reference sequence). With V trimmed by 4 bases and J by 1 base, 5 bases remained unmatched. CDR3 bases: TGTGCCAGCAGCGCCAGCGGGAGAGGCACAGATACGCAGTATTTT. Protein: CASSASGRGTDTQYF.

This chain uses TRBV29-1 with TRBJ2-7; D ambiguous. V was trimmed by 6 bases and J by 3 bases, leaving 15 bases between them. The CDR3 has 13 residues. In germline, CDR1 is SQVTM, CDR2 ANQGSEA. CDR3 sequence: CSVGKRDGYEQYF. In DNA form, the CDR3 reads TGCAGCGTCGGAAAGCGAGACGGCTACGAGCAGTACTTC.

CDR3 DNA: TGTGCCAGCAGTTACCTTGGAGGCTACACCTTC. It translates to CASSYLGGYTF. The chain recombines TRBV6-5 with TRBJ1-2; no reliable D call. The germline V and J ends were trimmed by 2 bases and 8 bases, with 6 bases remaining between them. This CDR3 comprises 11 residues. Germline CDR1 reads MNHEY; CDR2 reads SVGAGI.

The rearrangement joins TRBV29-1 to TRBJ2-4; TRBD1 is a possible D gene (7 bases). CDR3 length: 13 residues. Germline V gene data show CDR1 as SQVTM and CDR2 as ANQGSEA. V lost 4 bases, J lost 7 bases, and 14 bases lay in between. CDR3 DNA: TGCAGCGTTGGCGGGACAGATATTAACATTCAGTACTTC. This codes for CSVGGTDINIQYF.

V is TRBV30 and J is TRBJ2-1; D unresolved. The CDR3 consists of 11 residues. V was cut by 0 bases and J by 8 bases, with 5 bases left in between. The V gene's germline CDR1 is GTSNPN and CDR2 SVGIG (reference sequence). The chain's CDR3 is CAWSVRDEQFF. The CDR3 nucleotides read TGTGCCTGGAGTGTAAGGGATGAGCAGTTCTTC.

The gene calls are TRBV29-1 and TRBJ2-5; 8 bases match TRBD1. CDR1 and CDR2 from the germline V gene are SQVTM and ANQGSEA. The J segment lost 4 bases and the V segment lost 7 bases, leaving 5 bases of the junction unmatched. This CDR3 has 12 residues. CDR3 residues: CSAGQGSETQYF. In DNA form, the CDR3 reads TGCAGCGCCGGACAGGGATCAGAGACCCAGTACTTC.

CDR3 loop: CSARDPGTNSPLHF. DNA for the CDR3: TGCAGTGCTAGAGATCCAGGGACCAATTCACCCCTCCACTTT. The gene calls are TRBV20-1 and TRBJ1-6, with a possible D match to TRBD1 (5 bases). Per germline, CDR1 DFQATT and CDR2 SNEGSKA (reference sequence). The V end was cut by 0 bases, the J end by 7 bases, with 10 bases between. CDR3 length: 14 residues.

The chain links TRBV4-1 to TRBJ1-5; D unresolved. This CDR3 has 16 amino acids. Germline-derived CDR1 and CDR2 are MGHRA and YSYEKL. V was shortened by 1 base and J by 0 bases, with 10 bases between the two germline ends. This CDR3 reads CASSQALGDSNQPQHF. The CDR3 DNA reads as TGCGCCAGCAGCCAAGCGCTCGGGGATAGCAATCAGCCCCAGCATTTT.

V usage is TRBV30 and J usage is TRBJ2-7; D gene uncertain. The V end lost 7 bases, the J end lost 0 bases, and 13 bases lay between the germline ends. The CDR3 runs to 13 residues. Per the germline V gene, CDR1 is GTSNPN and CDR2 is SVGIG (reference sequence). CDR3: CAFLVGASYEQYF. CDR3 coding DNA: TGTGCCTTTCTCGTCGGTGCCTCCTACGAGCAGTACTTC.

This clonotype was picked up one time. This chain uses TRBV11-1 with TRBJ2-1, with unresolved D. CDR1 SGHAT and CDR2 FQDESV come from the germline V gene (reference sequence). Trimming removed 4 bases at V and 8 bases at J, with 9 bases between. CDR3 length equals 12 residues. CDR3 DNA: TGTGCCAGCAGCTCGGAATGGGATGAGCAGTTCTTC. It encodes CASSSEWDEQFF.

The V gene is TRBV9, the J gene TRBJ1-1; D call uncertain. The CDR3 extends over 13 amino acids. Germline values: CDR1 SGDLS, CDR2 YYNGEE. Trimming pared 3 bases from V and 3 bases from J, leaving 9 bases between. In DNA, the CDR3 is TGTGCCAGCAGCGAAGAAGTGTACACTGAAGCTTTCTTT. The encoded protein is CASSEEVYTEAFF.

The chain joins TRBV30 to TRBJ1-3; TRBD1 matches 7 bases. The germline V gene encodes CDR1 GTSNPN and CDR2 SVGIG (reference sequence). This CDR3 has 12 residues. In DNA, the CDR3 is TGTGGAGAGGGGGCGGCTGGAAACACCATATATTTT. It encodes CGEGAAGNTIYF.

The V and J genes are TRBV28 and TRBJ2-2, with no clear D. The CDR3 runs to 12 residues. Trimming cost V 5 bases and J 4 bases, with 5 bases left between them. Germline V lookup: CDR1 MDHEN, CDR2 SYDVKM. CDR3 sequence reads: CASSRRTGELFF. The CDR3 DNA reads TGTGCCAGCAGTCGCCGCACCGGGGAGCTGTTTTTT.

V and J are TRBV5-1 and TRBJ2-1; 8 bases match TRBD2. The CDR3 extends over 14 amino acids. With V trimmed by 0 bases and J by 7 bases, 3 bases remained unmatched. Germline V lookup: CDR1 SGHRS, CDR2 YFSETQ. The CDR3 protein is CASSLDREGNEQFF. In DNA, the CDR3 is TGCGCCAGCAGCTTGGATCGGGAGGGAAATGAGCAGTTCTTC.

J is TRBJ1-4 and V is TRBV3-1; D gene unclear. Germline values: CDR1 LGHDT, CDR2 YNNKEL (reference sequence). Trimming removed 2 bases from V and 5 bases from J, with 9 bases in between. This CDR3 has 14 residues. CDR3 sequence reads: CASSQMTGNEKLFF. Here the CDR3 DNA reads TGTGCCAGCAGCCAAATGACGGGAAATGAAAAACTGTTTTTT.

V and J are TRBV7-9 and TRBJ2-7; 10 bases fit TRBD2. The CDR3 loop spans 15 amino acids. V was clipped by 6 bases and J by 3 bases; unmatched bases: 8. Germline V gene sequence: CDR1 SEHNR, CDR2 FQNEAQ (reference sequence). The CDR3 nucleotides are TGTGCCAGCAGTCTAAGGACTAGCGGATTCTACGAGCAGTACTTC. The encoded protein is CASSLRTSGFYEQYF.

The rearrangement joins TRBV3-1 to TRBJ2-2; TRBD1 or TRBD2 may be the D gene (5 bases each). Germline assignment: CDR1 LGHDT and CDR2 YNNKEL (reference sequence). Between the trimmed V and J ends, which lost 6 bases and 9 bases, there was a span of 20 bases. The CDR3 is 15 residues long. Here the CDR3 reads CASRLGTARARELFF. The CDR3 DNA follows: TGTGCCAGCAGGCTCGGGACCGCGAGAGCCCGGGAGCTGTTTTTT.